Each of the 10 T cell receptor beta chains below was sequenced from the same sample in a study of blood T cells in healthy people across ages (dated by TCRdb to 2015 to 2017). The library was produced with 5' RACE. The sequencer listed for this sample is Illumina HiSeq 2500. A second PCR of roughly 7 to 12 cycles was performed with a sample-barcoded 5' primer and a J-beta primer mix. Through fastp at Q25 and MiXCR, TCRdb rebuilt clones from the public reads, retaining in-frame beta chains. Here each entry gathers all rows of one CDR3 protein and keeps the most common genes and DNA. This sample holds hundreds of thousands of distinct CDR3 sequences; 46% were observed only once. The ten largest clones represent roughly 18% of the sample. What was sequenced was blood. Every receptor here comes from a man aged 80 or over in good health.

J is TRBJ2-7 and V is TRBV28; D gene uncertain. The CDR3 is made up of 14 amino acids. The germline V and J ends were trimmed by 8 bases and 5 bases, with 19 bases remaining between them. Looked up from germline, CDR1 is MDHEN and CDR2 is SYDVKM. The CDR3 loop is CASSLVVGFHEQYF. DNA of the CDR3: TGTGCCAGCTCACTCGTCGTGGGGTTCCACGAGCAGTACTTC.

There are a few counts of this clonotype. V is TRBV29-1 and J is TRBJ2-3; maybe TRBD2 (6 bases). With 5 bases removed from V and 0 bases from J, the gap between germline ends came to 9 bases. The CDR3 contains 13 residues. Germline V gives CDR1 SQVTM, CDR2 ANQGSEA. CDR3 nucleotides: TGCAGCGTTCAGCGGGCTAGCACAGATACGCAGTATTTT. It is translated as CSVQRASTDTQYF.

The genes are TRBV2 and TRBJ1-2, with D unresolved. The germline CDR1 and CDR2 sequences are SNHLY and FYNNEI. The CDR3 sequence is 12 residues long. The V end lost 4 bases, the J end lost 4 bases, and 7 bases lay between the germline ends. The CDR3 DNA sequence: TGTGCCAGCAGTGCTCTTCCCTATGGCTACACCTTC. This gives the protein CASSALPYGYTF.

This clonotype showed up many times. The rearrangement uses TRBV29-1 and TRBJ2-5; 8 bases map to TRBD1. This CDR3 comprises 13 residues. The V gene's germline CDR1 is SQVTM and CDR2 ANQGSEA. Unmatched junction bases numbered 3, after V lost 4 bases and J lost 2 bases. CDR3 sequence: CSVGQGWQETQYF. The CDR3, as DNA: TGCAGCGTTGGACAGGGGTGGCAAGAGACCCAGTACTTC.

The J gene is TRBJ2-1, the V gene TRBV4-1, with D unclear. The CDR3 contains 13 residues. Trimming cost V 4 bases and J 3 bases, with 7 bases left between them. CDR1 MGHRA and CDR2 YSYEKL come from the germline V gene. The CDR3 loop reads CASSPGHYNEQFF. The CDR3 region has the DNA TGCGCCAGCAGCCCGGGCCACTACAATGAGCAGTTCTTC.

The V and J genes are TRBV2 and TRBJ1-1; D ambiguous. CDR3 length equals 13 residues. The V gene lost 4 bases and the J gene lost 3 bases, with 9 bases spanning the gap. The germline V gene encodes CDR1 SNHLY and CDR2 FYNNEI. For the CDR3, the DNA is TGTGCCAGCAGTGGGGGATCGTACACTGAAGCTTTCTTT. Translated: CASSGGSYTEAFF.

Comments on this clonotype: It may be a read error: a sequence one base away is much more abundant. CDR3 amino acids: CASSVGQGGGQYF. CDR3 nucleotide sequence: TGCGCCAGCAGCGTAGGACAGGGGGGCGGGCAGTACTTC. The chain links TRBV5-1 to TRBJ2-4; 10 nucleotides agree with TRBD1. The germline CDR1 and CDR2 sequences are SGHRS and YFSETQ. The length of the CDR3 is 13 residues. With V trimmed by 4 bases and J by 13 bases, 8 bases remained unmatched.

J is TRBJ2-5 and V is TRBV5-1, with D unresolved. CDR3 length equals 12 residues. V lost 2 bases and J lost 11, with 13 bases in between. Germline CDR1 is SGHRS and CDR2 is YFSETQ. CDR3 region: CASSFERNEQYF. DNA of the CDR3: TGCGCCAGCAGCTTCGAGAGGAATGAGCAGTACTTC.

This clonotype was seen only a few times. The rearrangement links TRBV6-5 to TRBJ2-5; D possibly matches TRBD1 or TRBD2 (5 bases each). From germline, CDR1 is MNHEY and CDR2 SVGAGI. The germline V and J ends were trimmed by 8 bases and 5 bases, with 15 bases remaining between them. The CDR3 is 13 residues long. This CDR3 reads CASYLSGTETQYF. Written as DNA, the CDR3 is TGTGCCAGCTACCTCTCCGGGACGGAGACCCAGTACTTC.

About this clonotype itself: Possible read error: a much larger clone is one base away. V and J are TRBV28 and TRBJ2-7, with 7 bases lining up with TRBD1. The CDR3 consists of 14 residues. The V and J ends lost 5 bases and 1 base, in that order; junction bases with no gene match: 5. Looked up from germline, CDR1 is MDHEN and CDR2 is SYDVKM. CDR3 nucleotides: TGTGCCAGCAGTGACACGACAGGGTCCTACGAGCAGTACTTC. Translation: CASSDTTGSYEQYF.